These T cell receptor beta chains were read from a single sample in a study of blood T cell repertoires in COVID-19. The assay was immunoSEQ multiplex PCR, and TCRdb's table has in-frame clones only and misses some. The sample includes 98,000 or so clones, 70% to 85% seen only once; the top ten take about 3.6%. Sequencing was carried out using peripheral blood. These receptors were taken from a woman older than 75 with active or convalescent COVID-19. The conserved cysteine and the conserved F or W are not part of the CDR3 here.

v_call: TRBV13
cdr3_aa: ASSHLGTPVRDTQY

v_call: TRBV4-2
cdr3_aa: ASSQNVLMNTEAF

v_call: TRBV3-1/TRBV3-2
cdr3_aa: ASSPQGQGRNGYT

v_call: TRBV5-1
cdr3_aa: ASSLASGTSAYNEQF

v_call: TRBV27
cdr3_aa: ASRTRPGRNEKLF

v_call: TRBV28
cdr3_aa: ASSLEGGINTEAF

v_call: TRBV5-6
cdr3_aa: ASSLYVGSMDSPLH

v_call: TRBV9
cdr3_aa: ASSTGPPGNTEAF

v_call: TRBV3-1/TRBV3-2
cdr3_aa: ASSQGLTRNEKLF

v_call: TRBV6-2/TRBV6-3
cdr3_aa: ASSYPLAGVTGELF

v_call: TRBV6-5
cdr3_aa: ASRRTSYEQY

v_call: TRBV4-1
cdr3_aa: ASSQDPTGSAYEQY

v_call: TRBV27
cdr3_aa: ASSSRQKVDYNSPLH

v_call: TRBV6-2/TRBV6-3
cdr3_aa: ASSYFPTGGDDGYT

v_call: TRBV6-5
cdr3_aa: ASKMGPRGHEKLF

v_call: TRBV24-1
cdr3_aa: ATSWGQGIANEQF

v_call: TRBV6-1
cdr3_aa: ASSESRRNTEAF

v_call: TRBV11-2
cdr3_aa: ASSLDRAGKTQY

v_call: TRBV11-2
cdr3_aa: ASTLMGGAGGRTYNEQF

v_call: TRBV29-1
cdr3_aa: SVEGTSGANEQF

v_call: TRBV15
cdr3_aa: ATSRGDRALSYEQY

v_call: TRBV29-1
cdr3_aa: SADGGTGHGYT

v_call: TRBV30
cdr3_aa: AWTKTSGPS

v_call: TRBV3-1/TRBV3-2
cdr3_aa: ASSQENGPCNLH

v_call: TRBV18
cdr3_aa: ASSPLGQANTEAF

v_call: TRBV18
cdr3_aa: ASSPPGAGNTIY

v_call: TRBV28
cdr3_aa: ASRDRGHWGVGYGYT

v_call: TRBV11-1
cdr3_aa: ASSAFRGSNSPLH

v_call: TRBV5-5
cdr3_aa: ASTLSRGANTEAF

v_call: TRBV19
cdr3_aa: ASSTKLAGPTLNTDTQY

v_call: TRBV27
cdr3_aa: ASSSTGTGNTIY

v_call: TRBV5-4
cdr3_aa: ASSIVAQETQY

v_call: TRBV25-1
cdr3_aa: ASSGGEFYGYT

v_call: TRBV10-3
cdr3_aa: AISGRGETQY

v_call: TRBV9
cdr3_aa: ASGRLTGDTEAF

v_call: TRBV4-3
cdr3_aa: ASSQELAGNHNEQF

v_call: TRBV19
cdr3_aa: ASSPGLSGNTREPQY

v_call: TRBV24-1
cdr3_aa: ATSDSRDMSYEQY

v_call: TRBV27
cdr3_aa: ASSLSIAQSSYEQY

v_call: TRBV7-2
cdr3_aa: ASSLITLAGYEQY

v_call: TRBV6-2/TRBV6-3
cdr3_aa: ASSRGGSGVDEQY

v_call: TRBV4-1
cdr3_aa: ASSQGQGVREQF